This T cell receptor (beta chain) comes out of a study of OX40 agonist ivuxolimab in advanced cancers. Study background: An agonistic anti-OX40 (CD134) antibody, ivuxolimab, was used to treat the patients. Three patients had partial responses: one hepatocellular carcinoma, two cutaneous melanoma.

TCRdb's copy holds only in-frame clones and misses some; the assay was immunoSEQ multiplex PCR. Of tens of thousands of clones listed, about 82% were seen once; the top ten hold just over 20%. The CDR3 sequence is 15 residues long. CDR1 and CDR2 from the germline V gene are LNHNV and YYDKDF (reference sequence). Trimming cost V 0 bases and J 4 bases, with 12 bases left between them. Notes on the study in general: Compared with CD4+, CD8+ T cells on average had more expanded clones.

This clone was found a few times. The antigen is undetermined. Sequenced material: CD4+ or CD8+ T cells sorted from blood, taken in a trial of the OX40 agonist ivuxolimab. The chain links TRBV15 to TRBJ1-1, with D unclear. The receptor's source is an adult with an advanced solid tumor such as melanoma, head and neck, liver or kidney cancer. The CDR3 region is CATSRDHQALTEAFF. The CDR3 nucleotides are TGTGCCACCAGCAGAGATCATCAGGCCCTCACTGAAGCTTTCTTT. Complete variable domain (other parts from reference TRBV15 and TRBJ1-1): DAMVIQNPRYQVTQFGKPVTLSCSQTLNHNVMYWYQQKSSQAPKLLFHYYDKDFNNEADTPDNFQSRRPNTSFCFLDIRSPGLGDTAMYLCATSRDHQALTEAFFGQGTRLTVV.